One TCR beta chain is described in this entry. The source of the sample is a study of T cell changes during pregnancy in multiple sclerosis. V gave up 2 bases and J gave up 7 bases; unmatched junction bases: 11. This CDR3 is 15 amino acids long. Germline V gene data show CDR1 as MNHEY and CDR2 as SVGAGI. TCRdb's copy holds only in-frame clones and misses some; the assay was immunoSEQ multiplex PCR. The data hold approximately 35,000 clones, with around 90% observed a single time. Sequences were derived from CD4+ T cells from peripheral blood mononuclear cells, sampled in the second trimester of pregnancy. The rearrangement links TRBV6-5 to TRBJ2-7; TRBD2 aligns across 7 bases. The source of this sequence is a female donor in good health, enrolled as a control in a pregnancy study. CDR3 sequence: CASSYTHGLGGEQYF. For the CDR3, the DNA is TGTGCCAGCAGTTACACCCACGGACTAGGAGGGGAGCAGTACTTC.